A single sample is the source of the 9 T cell receptor beta chains below, sequenced in a study of response to subunit inactivated influenza vaccine. MiXCR, applied by TCRdb to the RT-PCR reads, yields one record per CDR3 protein. The table shows hundreds of thousands of distinct CDR3 sequences, with around 22% occurring only once. The material was PBMCs from blood, obtained around 22 months after vaccination. Receptors originate from a man aged 50 to 75 who received an inactivated influenza vaccine.

The rearrangement links TRBV11-2 to TRBJ2-7; D unclear. The CDR3 spans 12 residues. Trimming cost V 1 base and J 3 bases, with 4 bases left between them. Germline V gene lookup returns CDR1 SGHAT and CDR2 FQNNGV. CDR3 protein: CASSLVYYEQYF. CDR3 DNA sequence: TGTGCCAGCAGCTTAGTCTACTACGAGCAGTACTTC.

The genes are TRBV20-1 and TRBJ2-1; 10 nucleotides line up with TRBD1. V lost 6 bases, J lost 5 bases, and 4 bases stayed unmatched. Germline V gene sequence: CDR1 DFQATT, CDR2 SNEGSKA (reference sequence). This CDR3 is built from 13 residues. The CDR3 DNA sequence: TGCAGTGCGGCCGGGACAGGGGACAATGAGCAGTTCTTC. It codes for CSAAGTGDNEQFF.

Only a few counts were recorded for this clonotype. The chain is built from TRBV10-3 and TRBJ1-1, with no clear D. Germline loops: CDR1 ENHRY, CDR2 SYGVKD. This CDR3 is built from 12 residues. V lost 3 bases, J lost 0 bases, and 2 bases lay in between. CDR3 DNA: TGTGCCATCAGTGAACTGAACACTGAAGCTTTCTTT. Translating gives CAISELNTEAFF.

This clonotype occurred once. The chain recombines TRBV7-9 with TRBJ2-3, with 8 bases matching TRBD2. With V trimmed by 2 bases and J by 3 bases, 7 bases remained unmatched. The CDR3 is 16 amino acids. Germline CDR1 SEHNR, CDR2 FQNEAQ (reference sequence). Here the CDR3 DNA reads TGTGCCAGCAGCTTATGGGCGGGAGGACAAACAGATACGCAGTATTTT. It yields the protein CASSLWAGGQTDTQYF. Using reference TRBV7-9 and TRBJ2-3 for the parts outside the CDR3, the full variable domain is DTGVSQNPRHKITKRGQNVTFRCDPISEHNRLYWYRQTLGQGPEFLTYFQNEAQLEKSRLLSDRFSAERPKGSFSTLEIQRTEQGDSAMYLCASSLWAGGQTDTQYFGPGTRLTVL.

V usage is TRBV5-1 and J usage is TRBJ1-4; tentatively, D is TRBD1 (5 bases). The CDR3 has 16 amino acids. In germline, CDR1 is SGHRS, CDR2 YFSETQ. The ends were cut back, 4 bases at V and 4 bases at J, with 17 bases in the middle. CDR3 protein: CASSPRTGTGNEKLFF. The CDR3 nucleotides read TGCGCCAGCAGCCCTAGGACCGGGACCGGTAATGAAAAACTGTTTTTT.

This chain joins TRBV12-5 and TRBJ1-1; no reliable D call. The length of the CDR3 is 14 residues. The V gene's germline CDR1 is LGHNT and CDR2 FRNRAP. V was pared by 2 bases and J by 4 bases, with 11 bases between. The CDR3 reads CASGLYADGTEAFF. The CDR3 coding sequence is TGTGCTAGTGGTTTGTACGCGGACGGCACTGAAGCTTTCTTT.

In this sample, this clonotype turned up a few times. The genes are TRBV5-1 and TRBJ2-3; TRBD2 might be the D (6 bases). CDR1 SGHRS and CDR2 YFSETQ come from the germline V gene. The CDR3 is made up of 16 amino acids. Trimming removed 0 bases at V and 3 bases at J, with 14 bases between. CDR3 nucleotide sequence: TGCGCCAGCAGCTTGGGGCAGGGAGGAGGAACAGATACGCAGTATTTT. It specifies CASSLGQGGGTDTQYF. Drawing the rest from reference TRBV5-1 and TRBJ2-3, the complete variable domain is KAGVTQTPRYLIKTRGQQVTLSCSPISGHRSVSWYQQTPGQGLQFLFEYFSETQRNKGNFPGRFSGRQFSNSRSEMNVSTLELGDSALYLCASSLGQGGGTDTQYFGPGTRLTVL.

This clonotype has just a few counts. The J gene is TRBJ2-7, the V gene TRBV6-2 or TRBV6-3, with D tentatively TRBD2 (5 bases). From germline, CDR1 is MNHEY and CDR2 SVGEGT. The ends were cut back, 0 bases at V and 0 bases at J, with 12 bases in the middle. The CDR3 has 16 amino acids. CDR3 sequence (DNA): TGTGCCAGCAGTTACTCGGCGACTACGAACTCCTACGAGCAGTACTTC. This gives the protein CASSYSATTNSYEQYF.

This chain links TRBV4-3 with TRBJ2-7, with D possibly matching TRBD2 (5 bases). Germline values: CDR1 LGHNA, CDR2 YSLEER. The CDR3 extends over 15 amino acids. The ends were cut back, 6 bases at V and 2 bases at J, with 17 bases in the middle. CDR3 residues: CASSFSRTEPYEQYF. Written as DNA, the CDR3 is TGCGCCAGCAGTTTTAGCAGGACTGAGCCCTACGAGCAGTACTTC.